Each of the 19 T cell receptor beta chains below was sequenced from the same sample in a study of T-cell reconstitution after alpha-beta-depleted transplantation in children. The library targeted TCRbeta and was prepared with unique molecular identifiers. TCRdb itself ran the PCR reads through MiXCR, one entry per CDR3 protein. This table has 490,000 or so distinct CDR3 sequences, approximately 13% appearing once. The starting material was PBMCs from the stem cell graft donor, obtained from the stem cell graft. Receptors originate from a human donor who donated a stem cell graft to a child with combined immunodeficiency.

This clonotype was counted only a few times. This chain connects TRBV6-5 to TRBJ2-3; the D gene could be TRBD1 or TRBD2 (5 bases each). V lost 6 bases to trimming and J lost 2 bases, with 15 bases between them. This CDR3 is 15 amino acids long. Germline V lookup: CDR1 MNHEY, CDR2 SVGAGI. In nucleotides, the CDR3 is TGTGCCAGCAGCGCAGGGACGGCAAACACAGATACGCAGTATTTT. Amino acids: CASSAGTANTDTQYF.

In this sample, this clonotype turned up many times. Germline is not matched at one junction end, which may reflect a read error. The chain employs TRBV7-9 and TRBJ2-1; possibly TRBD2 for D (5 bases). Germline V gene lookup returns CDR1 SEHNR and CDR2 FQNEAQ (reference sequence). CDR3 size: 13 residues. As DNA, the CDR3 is TGCGCCAGCAGCTCGACAAGAGGGAATGAGCAGTTCTTC. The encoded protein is CASSSTRGNEQFF.

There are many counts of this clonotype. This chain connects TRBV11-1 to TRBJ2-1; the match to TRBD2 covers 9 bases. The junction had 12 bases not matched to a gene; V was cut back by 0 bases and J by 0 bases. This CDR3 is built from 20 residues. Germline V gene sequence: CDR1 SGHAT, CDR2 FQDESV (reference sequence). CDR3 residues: CASSLARLLAGLSSYNEQFF. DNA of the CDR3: TGTGCCAGCAGCTTAGCGCGTCTACTAGCGGGCTTAAGCTCCTACAATGAGCAGTTCTTC.

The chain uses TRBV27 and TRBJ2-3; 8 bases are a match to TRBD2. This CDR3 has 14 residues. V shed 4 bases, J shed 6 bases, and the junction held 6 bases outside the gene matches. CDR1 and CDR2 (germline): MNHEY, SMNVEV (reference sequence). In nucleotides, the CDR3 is TGTGCCAGCAGTTCCGGACTAGCTGACGATACGCAGTATTTT. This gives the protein CASSSGLADDTQYF.

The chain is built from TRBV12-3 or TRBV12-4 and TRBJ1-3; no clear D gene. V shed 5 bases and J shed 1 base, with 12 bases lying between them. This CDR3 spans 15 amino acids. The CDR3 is CASSPGRISGNTIYF. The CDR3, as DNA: TGTGCCAGCAGTCCTGGACGGATATCTGGAAACACCATATATTTT.

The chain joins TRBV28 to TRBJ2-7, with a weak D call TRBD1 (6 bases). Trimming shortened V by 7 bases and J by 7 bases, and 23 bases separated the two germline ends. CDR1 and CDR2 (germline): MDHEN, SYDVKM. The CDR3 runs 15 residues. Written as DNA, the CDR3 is TGTGCCAGCATTACCTCTCAGGGGAGATATGAGGAGCAGTACTTC. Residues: CASITSQGRYEEQYF.

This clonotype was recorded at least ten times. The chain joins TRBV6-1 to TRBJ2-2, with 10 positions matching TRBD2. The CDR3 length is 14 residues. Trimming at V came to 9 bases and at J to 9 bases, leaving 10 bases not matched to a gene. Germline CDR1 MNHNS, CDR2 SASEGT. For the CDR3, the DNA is TGTGCCAGTGCGGCTAGCGGGGGAATCCGGGAGCTGTTTTTT. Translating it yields CASAASGGIRELFF.

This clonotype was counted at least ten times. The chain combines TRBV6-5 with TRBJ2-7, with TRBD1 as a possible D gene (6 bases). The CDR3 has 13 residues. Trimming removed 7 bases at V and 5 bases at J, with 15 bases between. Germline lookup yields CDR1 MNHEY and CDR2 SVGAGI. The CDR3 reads CASMYNREHEQYF. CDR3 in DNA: TGTGCCAGCATGTATAACAGGGAACACGAGCAGTACTTC.

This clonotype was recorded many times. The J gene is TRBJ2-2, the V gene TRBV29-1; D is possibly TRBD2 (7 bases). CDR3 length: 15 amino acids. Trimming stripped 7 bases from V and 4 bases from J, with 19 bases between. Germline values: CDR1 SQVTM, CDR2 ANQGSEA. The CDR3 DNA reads TGCAGCGCTGGAGAGGGGGGGCGAGGCACCGGGGAGCTGTTTTTT. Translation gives CSAGEGGRGTGELFF.

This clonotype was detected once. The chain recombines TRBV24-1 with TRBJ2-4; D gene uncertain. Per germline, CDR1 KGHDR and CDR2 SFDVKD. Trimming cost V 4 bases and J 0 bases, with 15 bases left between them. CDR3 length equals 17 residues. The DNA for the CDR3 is TGTGCCACCAGTGACCGAGCCCCCTCGGAAGCCAAAAACATTCAGTACTTC. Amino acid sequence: CATSDRAPSEAKNIQYF.

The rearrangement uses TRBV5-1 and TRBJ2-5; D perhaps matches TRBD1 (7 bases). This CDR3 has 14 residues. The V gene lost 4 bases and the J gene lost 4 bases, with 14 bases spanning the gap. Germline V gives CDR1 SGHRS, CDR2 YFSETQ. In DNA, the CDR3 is TGCGCCAGCAGCCACCAGGGGGGCGCAGAGACCCAGTACTTC. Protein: CASSHQGGAETQYF.

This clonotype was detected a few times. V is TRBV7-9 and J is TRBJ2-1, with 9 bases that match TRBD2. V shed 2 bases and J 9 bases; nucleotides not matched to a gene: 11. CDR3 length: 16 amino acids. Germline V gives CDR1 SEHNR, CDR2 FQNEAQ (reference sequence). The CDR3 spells CASSLSASGGRVEQFF. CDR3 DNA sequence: TGTGCCAGCAGCTTATCAGCCAGCGGGGGGCGGGTTGAGCAGTTCTTC.

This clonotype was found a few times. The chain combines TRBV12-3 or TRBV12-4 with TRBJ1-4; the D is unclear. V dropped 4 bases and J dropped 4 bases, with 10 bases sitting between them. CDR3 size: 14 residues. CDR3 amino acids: CASSWTDDNEKLFF. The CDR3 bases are TGTGCCAGCAGTTGGACTGATGATAATGAAAAACTGTTTTTT.

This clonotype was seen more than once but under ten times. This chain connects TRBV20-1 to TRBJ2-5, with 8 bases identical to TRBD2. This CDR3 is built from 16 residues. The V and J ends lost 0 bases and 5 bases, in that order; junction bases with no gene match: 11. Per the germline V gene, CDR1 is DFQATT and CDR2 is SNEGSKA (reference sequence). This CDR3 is CSARDIRGLASETQYF. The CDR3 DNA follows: TGCAGTGCTAGAGATATTCGAGGACTAGCATCGGAGACCCAGTACTTC.

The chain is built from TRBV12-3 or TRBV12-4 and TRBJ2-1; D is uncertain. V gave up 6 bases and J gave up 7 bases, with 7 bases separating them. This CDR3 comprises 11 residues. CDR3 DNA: TGTGCCAGCAGGGGTGAGAATGAGCAGTTCTTC. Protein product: CASRGENEQFF.

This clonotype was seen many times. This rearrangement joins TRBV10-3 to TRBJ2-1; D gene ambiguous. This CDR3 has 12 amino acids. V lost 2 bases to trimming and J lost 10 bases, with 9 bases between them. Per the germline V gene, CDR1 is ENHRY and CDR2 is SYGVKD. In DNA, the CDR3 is TGTGCCATCAGTGAGAACACCCCCGAGCAGTTCTTC. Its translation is CAISENTPEQFF.

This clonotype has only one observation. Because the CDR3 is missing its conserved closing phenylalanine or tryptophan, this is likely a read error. For the CDR3, the DNA is TGTGCCAGCAGCATCGGGACCGCCGAGTTCTACGAGCAGTACTAC. Translating it yields CASSIGTAEFYEQYY. The V gene is TRBV9, the J gene TRBJ2-7; D could derive from TRBD1 or TRBD2 (5 bases each). This CDR3 spans 15 amino acids. V gave up 4 bases and J gave up 3 bases, with 17 bases separating them. Germline CDR1 is SGDLS and CDR2 is YYNGEE.

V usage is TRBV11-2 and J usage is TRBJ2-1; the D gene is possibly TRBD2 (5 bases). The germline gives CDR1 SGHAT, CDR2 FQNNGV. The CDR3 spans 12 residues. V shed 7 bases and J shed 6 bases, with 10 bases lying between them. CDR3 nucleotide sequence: TGTGCCAGCAAACTCGGGGTCAATGAGCAGTTCTTC. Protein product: CASKLGVNEQFF.

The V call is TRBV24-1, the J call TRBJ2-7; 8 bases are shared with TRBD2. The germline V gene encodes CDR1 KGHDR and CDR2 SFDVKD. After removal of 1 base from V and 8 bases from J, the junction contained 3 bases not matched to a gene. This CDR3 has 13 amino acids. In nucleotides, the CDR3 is TGTGCCACCAGTGATTTCGAGCGGGAGAAGCAGTACTTC. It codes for CATSDFEREKQYF.